The rows below give T cell receptor beta chains drawn from one sample of a study of cytomegalovirus exposure and HLA in healthy donors. Clones were sequenced by immunoSEQ multiplex PCR, and TCRdb holds only the in-frame ones, with some missing. This sample has about 260,000 clones, with about 75% found just once. Input material: PBMCs. The receptors were sampled from a female donor in good health and CMV-seronegative. The CDR3 runs from the conserved cysteine through the conserved F or W. D genes are given only for firm matches. Clone size is stated in some rows and not others, as once, few, many or a class when expanded.

>TRBD1|.|TRBV6-1|TRBJ1-2
CASKMPGQYYGYTF
TGTGCCAGCAAAATGCCGGGACAGTACTATGGCTACACCTTC
>TRBD1|.|TRBV5-5|TRBJ1-2
CASSRTGISLGNGYTF
TGTGCCAGCAGCCGGACAGGCATCTCCCTTGGGAATGGCTACACCTTC
>TRBD2|once|TRBV6-1|TRBJ2-2
CASSEEGGSLTTGELFF
TGTGCCAGCAGTGAAGAGGGCGGGAGCTTAACCACCGGGGAGCTGTTTTTT
>TRBD1|few|TRBV5-1|TRBJ2-1
CASGTGIYNEQFF
TGCGCCAGCGGGACAGGGATATACAATGAGCAGTTCTTC
>.|.|TRBV5-1|TRBJ1-4
CASSLGQEYEKLFF
TGCGCCAGCAGCTTGGGACAGGAATATGAAAAACTGTTTTTT
>.|.|TRBV5-4|TRBJ2-2
CASSQRTANTGELFF
TGTGCCAGCAGCCAGCGGACAGCGAACACCGGGGAGCTGTTTTTT
>.|.|TRBV29-1|TRBJ1-1
CSVVEAGAFF
TGCAGCGTTGTAGAGGCCGGGGCTTTCTTT
>.|.|TRBV5-1|TRBJ2-7
CASSPDAGRLYEQYF
TGCGCCAGCAGCCCTGACGCGGGGCGGCTATACGAGCAGTACTTC
>.|.|TRBV2|TRBJ2-2
CASSLYTGELFF
TGTGCCAGCAGTTTATACACCGGGGAGCTGTTTTTT
>.|.|TRBV6-5|TRBJ2-7
CASTGRSYEQYF
TGTGCCAGCACGGGGAGATCATACGAGCAGTACTTC
>TRBD1|.|TRBV9|TRBJ2-2
CASRRGQTNTGELFF
TGTGCCAGCAGAAGGGGACAGACGAACACCGGGGAGCTGTTTTTT
>.|.|TRBV18|TRBJ1-5
CASSPSGTLNQPQHF
TGTGCCAGCTCACCGTCCGGGACTCTCAATCAGCCCCAGCATTTT
>.|.|TRBV7-9|TRBJ1-1
CASSLGGGGRMNTEAFF
TGTGCCAGCAGCTTGGGGGGAGGGGGACGGATGAACACTGAAGCTTTCTTT
>.|few|TRBV11-2|TRBJ2-1
CASSFSTYNEQFF
TGTGCCAGCAGCTTCTCCACTTACAATGAGCAGTTCTTC
>.|.|TRBV10-3|TRBJ1-5
CAIKGAPADQPQHF
TGTGCCATCAAAGGGGCCCCGGCAGACCAGCCCCAGCATTTT
>TRBD1|.|TRBV10-2|TRBJ1-1
CASRKQGANTEAFF
TGCGCCAGCAGAAAACAGGGGGCGAACACTGAAGCTTTCTTT
>TRBD2|.|TRBV6-4|TRBJ2-1
CASSVAGTSGYNEQFF
TGTGCCAGCAGTGTAGCGGGGACTAGCGGGTACAATGAGCAGTTCTTC
>TRBD1|.|TRBV27|TRBJ2-1
CASIQTGISYNEQFF
TGTGCCAGCATCCAGACAGGGATCTCCTACAATGAGCAGTTCTTC
>.|few|TRBV6-6|TRBJ1-2
CASSPSLYGKYGYTF
TGTGCCAGCAGCCCCTCTCTATACGGGAAGTATGGCTACACCTTC
>.|.|TRBV2|TRBJ2-3
CASNQGGTDTQYF
TGTGCCAGCAACCAGGGCGGCACAGATACGCAGTATTTT
>.|few|TRBV12-5|TRBJ1-1
CASGYRDKGNTEAFF
TGTGCTAGTGGTTACCGGGACAAGGGGAACACTGAAGCTTTCTTT
>.|.|TRBV9|TRBJ2-1
CASSVGRGSKNEQFF
TGTGCCAGCAGCGTAGGGAGAGGGTCTAAAAATGAGCAGTTCTTC
>TRBD1|few|TRBV14|TRBJ2-1
CASSRLVGTGYNEQFF
TGTGCCAGCAGCCGACTTGTCGGGACAGGTTACAATGAGCAGTTCTTC
>.|few|TRBV30|TRBJ1-2
CAWSSGPVYGYTF
TGTGCCTGGAGTTCAGGGCCGGTCTATGGCTACACCTTC
>TRBD1|few|TRBV16|TRBJ2-5
CASSQYRGAETQYF
TGTGCCAGCAGCCAATACAGGGGCGCAGAGACCCAGTACTTC
>.|.|TRBV4-1|TRBJ2-7
CASSQVQPAGTYEQYF
TGCGCCAGCAGCCAAGTACAACCCGCGGGGACCTACGAGCAGTACTTC
>.|.|TRBV21-1|TRBJ1-5
CASSKGRVQPQHF
TGTGCCAGCAGCAAAGGCAGGGTTCAGCCCCAGCATTTT
>TRBD2|.|TRBV5-8|TRBJ2-3
CASSLSGRSSTDTQYF
TGTGCCAGCAGCCTTAGCGGGAGGAGTAGCACAGATACGCAGTATTTT
>TRBD2|.|TRBV27|TRBJ2-7
CASSTTGGPFSEQYF
TGTGCCAGCAGTACCACGGGAGGGCCATTCTCCGAGCAGTACTTC
>TRBD1|once|TRBV28|TRBJ2-1
CASTSTGLSYNEQFF
TGTGCCAGCACCTCGACAGGGCTCTCCTACAATGAGCAGTTCTTC
>TRBD1|.|TRBV19|TRBJ1-2
CASSLGGTGAHYGYTF
TGTGCCAGTAGTCTTGGGGGTACAGGGGCCCACTATGGCTACACCTTC
>TRBD1|.|TRBV18|TRBJ1-1
CAGRGDRNTEAFF
TGTGCCGGACGAGGGGACAGGAACACTGAAGCTTTCTTT
>TRBD1|.|TRBV28|TRBJ1-2
CASSSPDRGNGGYTF
TGTGCCAGCAGTTCCCCCGACAGGGGAAATGGGGGCTACACCTTC
>.|few|TRBV6-1|TRBJ1-1
CASSEVAGTEAFF
TGTGCCAGCAGTGAGGTAGCCGGCACTGAAGCTTTCTTT
>TRBD2|.|TRBV12-5|TRBJ2-7
CASGLERLGGGCEQYF
TGTGCTAGTGGTTTGGAAAGGCTTGGGGGAGGGTGCGAGCAGTACTTC
>.|.|TRBV7-7|TRBJ2-7
CASSSQGPGEQYF
TGTGCTAGCAGCAGCCAGGGGCCCGGCGAGCAGTACTTC
>.|once|TRBV6-5|TRBJ2-7
CASSRDTLSYEQYF
TGTGCCAGCAGCAGGGACACACTCTCCTACGAGCAGTACTTC
>TRBD2|.|TRBV29-1|TRBJ2-7
CSVDLAGVGSYEQYF
TGCAGCGTAGATCTAGCGGGAGTAGGGTCCTACGAGCAGTACTTC
>.|.|TRBV7-7|TRBJ2-1
CASSSLTAAYNEQFF
TGTGCCAGCAGCTCCCTGACAGCCGCCTACAATGAGCAGTTCTTC
>.|.|TRBV7-9|TRBJ1-4
CASSSIGLSAIANEKLFF
TGTGCCAGCAGCTCCATCGGACTCTCCGCTATAGCTAATGAAAAACTGTTTTTT
>TRBD1|.|TRBV10-2|TRBJ2-5
CASRVRDRGKETQYF
TGCGCCAGCAGGGTCCGGGACAGGGGGAAAGAGACCCAGTACTTC
>TRBD1|.|TRBV2|TRBJ2-5
CASSERGPETQYF
TGTGCCAGCAGTGAAAGGGGGCCGGAGACCCAGTACTTC